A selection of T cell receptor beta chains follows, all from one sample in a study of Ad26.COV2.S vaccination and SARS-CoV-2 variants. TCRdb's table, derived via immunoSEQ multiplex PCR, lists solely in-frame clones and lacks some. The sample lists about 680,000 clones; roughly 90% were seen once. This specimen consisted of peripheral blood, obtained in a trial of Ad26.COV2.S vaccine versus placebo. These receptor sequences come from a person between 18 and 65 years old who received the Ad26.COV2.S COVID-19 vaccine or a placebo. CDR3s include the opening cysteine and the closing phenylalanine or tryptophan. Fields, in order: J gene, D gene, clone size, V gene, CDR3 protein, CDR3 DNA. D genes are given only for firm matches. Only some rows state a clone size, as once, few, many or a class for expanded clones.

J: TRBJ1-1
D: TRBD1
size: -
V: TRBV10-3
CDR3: CAISGRQGADTEAFF
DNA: TGTGCCATCAGTGGAAGACAGGGGGCGGACACTGAAGCTTTCTTT

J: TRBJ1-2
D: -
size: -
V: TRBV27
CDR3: CASSPGDYGYTF
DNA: TGTGCCAGCAGTCCTGGAGACTATGGCTACACCTTC

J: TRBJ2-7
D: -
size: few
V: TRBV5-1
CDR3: CASKAAYEQYF
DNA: TGCGCCAGCAAAGCAGCCTACGAGCAGTACTTC

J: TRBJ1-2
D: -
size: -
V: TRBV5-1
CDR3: CASSLDREVQGYTF
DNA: TGCGCCAGCAGCTTGGACAGGGAGGTCCAGGGCTACACCTTC

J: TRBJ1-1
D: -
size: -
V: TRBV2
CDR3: CASSERGPGGVDEAFF
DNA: TGTGCCAGCAGTGAAAGGGGCCCTGGGGGGGTTGATGAAGCTTTCTTT

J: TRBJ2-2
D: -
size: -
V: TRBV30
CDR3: CAWSVVGELFF
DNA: TGTGCCTGGAGTGTAGTCGGGGAGCTGTTTTTT

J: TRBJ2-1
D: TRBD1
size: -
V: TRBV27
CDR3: CASSPRTGGSVEQFF
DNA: TGTGCCAGCAGTCCTCGGACAGGGGGCTCGGTTGAGCAGTTCTTC

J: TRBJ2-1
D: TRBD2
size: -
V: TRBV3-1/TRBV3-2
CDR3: CASRLAGAGYNEQFF
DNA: TGTGCCAGCAGACTAGCGGGAGCTGGCTACAATGAGCAGTTCTTC

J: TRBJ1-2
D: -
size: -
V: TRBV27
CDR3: CASSLSTGYGYTF
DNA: TGTGCCAGCAGTTTATCCACCGGGTATGGCTACACCTTC

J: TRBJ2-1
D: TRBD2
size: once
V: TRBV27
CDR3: CASSFSGSASSYNEQFF
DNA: TGTGCCAGCAGTTTTAGCGGGAGCGCCAGCTCCTACAATGAGCAGTTCTTC

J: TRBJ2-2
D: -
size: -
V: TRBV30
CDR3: CAWTGQISLSGTGELFF
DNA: TGTGCCTGGACAGGGCAGATATCCCTCTCGGGCACCGGGGAGCTGTTTTTT

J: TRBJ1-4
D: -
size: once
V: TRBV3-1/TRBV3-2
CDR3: CASRTSNEKLFF
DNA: TGTGCCAGTCGGACTTCGAATGAAAAACTGTTTTTT

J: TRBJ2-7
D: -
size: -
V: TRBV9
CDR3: CASSVGQGRAYEQYF
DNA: TGTGCCAGCAGCGTAGGGCAGGGACGCGCTTACGAGCAGTACTTC

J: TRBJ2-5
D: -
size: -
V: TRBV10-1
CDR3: CASSGGPETQYF
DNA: TGCGCCAGCAGTGGGGGACCGGAGACCCAGTACTTC

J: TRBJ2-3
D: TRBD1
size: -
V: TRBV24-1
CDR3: CATSDFGGQGGTDTQYF
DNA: TGTGCCACCAGTGATTTCGGGGGACAGGGGGGCACAGATACGCAGTATTTT